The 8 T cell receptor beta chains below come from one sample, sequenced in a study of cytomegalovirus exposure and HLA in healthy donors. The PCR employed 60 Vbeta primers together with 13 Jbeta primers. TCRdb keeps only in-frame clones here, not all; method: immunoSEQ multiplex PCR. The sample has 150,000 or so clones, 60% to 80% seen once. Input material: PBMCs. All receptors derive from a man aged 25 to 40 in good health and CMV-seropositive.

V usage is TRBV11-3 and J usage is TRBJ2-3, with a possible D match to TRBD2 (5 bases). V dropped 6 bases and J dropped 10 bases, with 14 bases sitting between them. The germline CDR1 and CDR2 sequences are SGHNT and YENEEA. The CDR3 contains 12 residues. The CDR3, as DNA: TGTGCCAGCAGGGGGATTGAGGAGGCGCAGTATTTT. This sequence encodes CASRGIEEAQYF.

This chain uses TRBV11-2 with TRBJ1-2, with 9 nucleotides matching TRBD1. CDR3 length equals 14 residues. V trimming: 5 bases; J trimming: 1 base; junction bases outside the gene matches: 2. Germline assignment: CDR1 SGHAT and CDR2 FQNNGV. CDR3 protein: CASSRTGVNYGYTF. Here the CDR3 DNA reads TGTGCCAGCAGCCGGACAGGGGTTAACTATGGCTACACCTTC.

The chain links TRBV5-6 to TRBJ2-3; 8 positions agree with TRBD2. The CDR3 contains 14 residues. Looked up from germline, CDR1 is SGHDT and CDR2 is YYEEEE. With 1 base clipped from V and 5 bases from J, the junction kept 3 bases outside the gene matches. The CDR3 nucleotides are TGTGCCAGCAGCTTGTTTCTAGCGGGAGATACGCAGTATTTT. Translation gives CASSLFLAGDTQYF. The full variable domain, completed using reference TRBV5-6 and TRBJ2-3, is DAGVTQSPTHLIKTRGQQVTLRCSPKSGHDTVSWYQQALGQGPQFIFQYYEEEERQRGNFPDRFSGHQFPNYSSELNVNALLLGDSALYLCASSLFLAGDTQYFGPGTRLTVL.

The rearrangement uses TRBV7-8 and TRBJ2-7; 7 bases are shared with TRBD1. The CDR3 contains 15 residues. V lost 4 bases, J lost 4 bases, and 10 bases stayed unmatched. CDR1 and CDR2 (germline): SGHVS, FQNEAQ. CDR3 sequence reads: CASSSLRGQVYEQYF. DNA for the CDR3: TGTGCCAGCAGCTCACTTAGGGGGCAAGTTTACGAGCAGTACTTC.

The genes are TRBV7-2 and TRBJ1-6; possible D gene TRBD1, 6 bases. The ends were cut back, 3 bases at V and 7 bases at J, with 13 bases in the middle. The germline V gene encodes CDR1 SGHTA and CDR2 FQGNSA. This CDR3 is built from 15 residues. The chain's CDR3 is CASSFAGDGNSPLHF. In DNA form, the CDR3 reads TGTGCCAGCAGCTTTGCAGGGGATGGCAATTCACCCCTCCACTTT.

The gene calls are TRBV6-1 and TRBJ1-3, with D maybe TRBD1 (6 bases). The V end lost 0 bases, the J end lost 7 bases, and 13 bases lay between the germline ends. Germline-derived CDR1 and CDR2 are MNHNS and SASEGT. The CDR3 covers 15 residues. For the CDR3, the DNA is TGTGCCAGCAGTGAAGCGGACAGCCGAAGGAACACCATATATTTT. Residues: CASSEADSRRNTIYF.

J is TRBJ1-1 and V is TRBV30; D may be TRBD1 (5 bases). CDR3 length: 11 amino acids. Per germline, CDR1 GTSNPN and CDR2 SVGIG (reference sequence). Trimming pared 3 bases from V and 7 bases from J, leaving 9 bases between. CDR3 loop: CAWRQGIEAFF. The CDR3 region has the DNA TGTGCCTGGAGGCAGGGAATTGAAGCTTTCTTT.

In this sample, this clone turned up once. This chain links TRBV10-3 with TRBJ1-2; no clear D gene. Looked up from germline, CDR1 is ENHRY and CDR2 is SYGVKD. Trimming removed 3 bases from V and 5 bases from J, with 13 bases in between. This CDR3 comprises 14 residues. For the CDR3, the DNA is TGTGCCATCAGTGAAAACAGAAACGATTATGGCTACACCTTC. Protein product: CAISENRNDYGYTF.